This T cell receptor beta chain was recovered during a study of T cell responses to AZD1222 COVID-19 vaccine. Trimming took off 5 bases at V and 4 bases at J, with 9 bases between the two ends. This CDR3 comprises 12 residues. The table came from immunoSEQ multiplex PCR; TCRdb's copy has only in-frame clones and leaves some out. The sample yields about 120,000 clones, more than 80% seen once. The sample holds one count of this clone. The antigen is unknown. Findings and caveats of the study: When two AZD1222 doses had been given, Spike-specific TCR breadth and depth rose. Most donors were white British and more were female, and clonal diversity was possibly underestimated.

J is TRBJ2-7 and V is TRBV12-3 or TRBV12-4; maybe TRBD1 (6 bases). Sequenced material: peripheral blood, taken on day 0 of AZD1222 vaccination. This TCR was recovered from an adult in good health. CDR3 region: CASSVQGYEQYF. CDR3 DNA sequence: TGTGCCAGCAGTGTACAGGGTTACGAGCAGTACTTC.